These T cell receptor beta chains were read from a single sample in a study of brain T cells in children with intractable seizures. Produced via immunoSEQ multiplex PCR; TCRdb's table is partial and in-frame only. The profile shows roughly 64,000 clones, about 96% of them singletons. The sequenced sample was peripheral blood, obtained at surgery. The receptor set was obtained from a boy under two years old with focal cortical dysplasia and intractable seizures. Both conserved end residues are part of each CDR3. A D gene is named only where the DNA matches it firmly. Clone size appears in some rows only: once, few, many, or a class for an expanded clone.

V: TRBV4-2; D: .; J: TRBJ1-2; size: once; DNA: TGTGCCAGCAGCCAAGTGACAGCTAACTATGGCTACACCTTC; CDR3: CASSQVTANYGYTF
V: TRBV14; D: .; J: TRBJ1-2; size: .; DNA: TGTGCCAGCAGCCAAGCATCTCCATTAAGGGGCGACTATGGCTACACCTTC; CDR3: CASSQASPLRGDYGYTF
V: TRBV18; D: .; J: TRBJ2-5; size: .; DNA: TGTGCCAGCTCACCATCTAGTGTACATCAAGAGACCCAGTACTTC; CDR3: CASSPSSVHQETQYF
V: TRBV7-2; D: .; J: TRBJ2-1; size: .; DNA: TGTGCCAGCAGCGGAGGTGCGCTAGCGTGGGACAATGAGCAGTTCTTC; CDR3: CASSGGALAWDNEQFF
V: TRBV6-4; D: TRBD2; J: TRBJ2-7; size: .; DNA: TGTGCCAGCAGTGACTCAGGGACTAGCGGGAGGCTAATATACGAGCAGTACTTC; CDR3: CASSDSGTSGRLIYEQYF
V: TRBV28; D: TRBD1; J: TRBJ1-1; size: once; DNA: TGTGCCAGCACCCAGGGACAGAGTTGGCGTAAGACTGAAGCTTTCTTT; CDR3: CASTQGQSWRKTEAFF
V: TRBV24-1; D: TRBD2; J: TRBJ2-3; size: .; DNA: TGTGCCACCAGTGATTTCCGTACTAGCGGGAGGGCCTCAGATACGCAGTATTTT; CDR3: CATSDFRTSGRASDTQYF
V: TRBV7-2; D: .; J: TRBJ2-5; size: .; DNA: TGTGCCAGCAGCCCAGAGGACCACACCCCCAAGTACTTC; CDR3: CASSPEDHTPKYF
V: TRBV9; D: TRBD1; J: TRBJ2-2; size: .; DNA: TGTGCCAGCAGCATCCGGGACAGGGCTGCCGGGGAGCTGTTTTTT; CDR3: CASSIRDRAAGELFF
V: TRBV6-1; D: .; J: TRBJ1-4; size: .; DNA: TGTGCCAGCAGTGAAAGGGCTTTCTCGAAAAAACTGTTTTTT; CDR3: CASSERAFSKKLFF
V: TRBV14; D: TRBD1; J: TRBJ2-5; size: .; DNA: TGTGCCAGCAGCCAATTGGGACAGGGTGGTCAAGAGACCCAGTACTTC; CDR3: CASSQLGQGGQETQYF
V: TRBV19; D: TRBD1; J: TRBJ2-5; size: .; DNA: TGTGCCAGTAGTATTACAGGACAGGGGGCAGAGACCCAGTACTTC; CDR3: CASSITGQGAETQYF
V: TRBV6-6; D: TRBD1; J: TRBJ2-7; size: .; DNA: TGTGCCAGCAGTCCTGGACAGGGGGCGATCTACGAGCAGTACTTC; CDR3: CASSPGQGAIYEQYF
V: TRBV6-5; D: .; J: TRBJ1-3; size: once; DNA: TGTGCCAGCAGTTACTCGGGGGGCTCTGGAAACACCATATATTTT; CDR3: CASSYSGGSGNTIYF
V: TRBV7-7; D: .; J: TRBJ2-2; size: once; DNA: TGTGCCAGCAGCTTAGCTCGGTTAGACAACACCGGGGAGCTGTTTTTT; CDR3: CASSLARLDNTGELFF
V: TRBV5-6; D: TRBD1; J: TRBJ1-2; size: once; DNA: TGTGCCAGCAGCTTGTTGGGACAGGGTATCGCTGATGGCTACACCTTC; CDR3: CASSLLGQGIADGYTF
V: TRBV5-5; D: .; J: TRBJ1-2; size: .; DNA: TGTGCCAGCAGCCAGCAGGGGCTACCTAACTATGGCTACACCTTC; CDR3: CASSQQGLPNYGYTF
V: TRBV20-1; D: .; J: TRBJ1-5; size: .; DNA: TGCAGTGCTAGTTCGGGACTTAATAGCAATCAGCCCCAGCATTTT; CDR3: CSASSGLNSNQPQHF
V: TRBV7-9; D: .; J: TRBJ2-4; size: .; DNA: TGTTCCAAACTGCCGTCTCTAGCCAAAAACATTCAGTACTTC; CDR3: CSKLPSLAKNIQYF